These T cell receptor beta chains were read from a single sample in a study of identical twins. TCRdb reprocessed the 5' RACE reads via MiXCR and lists one record per CDR3 protein. Here the sample spans 260,000 or so distinct CDR3 sequences, about 7.5% being singletons. These data are also associated with another study on yellow fever vaccine responses in identical twins.

The specimen was CD8+ T cells sorted from blood. The receptors stem from a young woman in good health. Both conserved end residues are trimmed from each CDR3. A D gene is named only where the DNA matches it firmly.

>TRBV25-1|TRBD2|TRBJ2-3
ASRGGLGGGTLNPSTDTQY
>TRBV12-3/TRBV12-4|-|TRBJ2-1
ASSLVSHNEQF
>TRBV7-8|-|TRBJ2-1
ASSNNEQF
>TRBV9|-|TRBJ2-7
ASSGENRYEQY
>TRBV29-1|TRBD2|TRBJ2-1
STGGTTLYNEQF
>TRBV7-9|-|TRBJ1-5
ASSPTGTNQPQH
>TRBV19|-|TRBJ1-1
ASSISRQQGNVNTEAF
>TRBV12-5|TRBD2|TRBJ2-1
ASGRTSDYNEQF
>TRBV7-3|-|TRBJ2-2
ASTGGNTGELF
>TRBV4-2|-|TRBJ2-3
ASSQEVVAGHTDTQY